The 2 T cell receptor beta chains below were found in one sample sequenced in a study of blood T cell repertoires in COVID-19 (dated by TCRdb to the early 2020s). Library generation was performed with the immunoSEQ multiplex PCR assay. Drawn from immuneACCESS, this table holds only the in-frame rearrangements with V and J called that TCRdb kept. Clones are partly lost; checked studies trace under half to an unresolved V gene and leave the rest unexplained. Here the sample has 200,000 to 250,000 clones; 86% occur a single time. The ten largest account for around 2% of the sample. The specimen was PBMCs or T cells enriched from blood (not recorded which). The receptors here all came from a woman aged 45-65 years who had recovered from COVID-19.

The rearrangement joins TRBV15 to TRBJ1-2; 8 bases fit TRBD1. Germline assignment: CDR1 LNHNV and CDR2 YYDKDF (reference sequence). The CDR3 runs to 15 residues. V shed 3 bases, J shed 4 bases, and the junction held 7 bases outside the gene matches. The CDR3 DNA reads as TGTGCCACCAGCAGGTCAACAGGGGGGACCTATGGCTACACCTTC. As protein: CATSRSTGGTYGYTF.

This chain uses TRBV4-1 with TRBJ2-2, with TRBD2 matching over 10 bases. The V and J ends lost 2 bases and 2 bases, in that order; junction bases with no gene match: 2. This CDR3 region has 16 residues. CDR1 is MGHRA, CDR2 YSYEKL, per germline. CDR3 protein: CASSQWTSGNTGELFF. The CDR3 DNA follows: TGCGCCAGCAGCCAATGGACTAGCGGAAACACCGGGGAGCTGTTTTTT.